This T cell receptor (beta chain) derives from a study of blood T cells in healthy people across ages. General study findings and limits: Older age went with lower TCR beta diversity per million T cells, in a roughly linear way.

Isolation of PBMCs gave at least 7 million cells per sample. Primers used in a second PCR of about 6 to 11 cycles were a sample-barcoded 5' primer and a J-beta primer mix. A single record per CDR3 protein comes from TCRdb applying MiXCR to the 5' RACE reads. The data show 650,000 to 1,000,000 distinct CDR3 sequences, with about 45% seen just once and around 18% held by the top ten. As concerns this clonotype: Its antigen is unidentified.

This CDR3 spans 19 amino acids. Germline V gives CDR1 KGHDR, CDR2 SFDVKD. The trim removed 0 bases at V and 3 bases at J, leaving 11 bases unmatched. Sequenced input: blood. The rearrangement uses TRBV24-1 and TRBJ2-5, with 11 nucleotides matching TRBD2. The source is a man at least 80 years old in good health. CDR3: CATSDLLAGGRVSKETQYF. DNA for the CDR3: TGTGCCACCAGTGATTTGCTAGCGGGAGGACGGGTGTCGAAAGAGACCCAGTACTTC.